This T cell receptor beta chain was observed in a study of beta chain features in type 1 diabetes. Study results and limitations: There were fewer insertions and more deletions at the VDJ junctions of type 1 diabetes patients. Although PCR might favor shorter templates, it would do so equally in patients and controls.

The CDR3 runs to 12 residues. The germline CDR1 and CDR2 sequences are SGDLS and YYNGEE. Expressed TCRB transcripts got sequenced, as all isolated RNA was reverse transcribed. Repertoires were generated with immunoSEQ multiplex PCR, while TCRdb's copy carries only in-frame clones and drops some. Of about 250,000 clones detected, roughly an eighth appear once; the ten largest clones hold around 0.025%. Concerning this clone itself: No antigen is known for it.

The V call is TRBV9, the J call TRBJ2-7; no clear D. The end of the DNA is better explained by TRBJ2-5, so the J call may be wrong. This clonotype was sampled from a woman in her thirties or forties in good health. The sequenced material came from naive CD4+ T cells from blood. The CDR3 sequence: CASSVSQETQYF. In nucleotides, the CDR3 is TGTGCCAGCAGCGTTAGCCAAGAGACCCAGTACTTC.